The 31 T cell receptor beta chains below all came from one sample that was sequenced in a study of shared clonotypes between healthy human individuals. Using immunoSEQ multiplex PCR, the repertoire was profiled, and TCRdb retains in-frame clones only, with some absent. The sample consists of roughly 1,500,000 clones, nearly 99% of them appearing once. What was sequenced was naive CD4+ T cells sorted from blood. Regarding subset: CD45RA+ positively selected. The receptors were gathered from a man younger than 40 in good health.

The V call is TRBV6-1, the J call TRBJ2-1, with D possibly TRBD2 on 6 matching bases. The CDR3 loop spans 20 amino acids. Trimming pared 2 bases from V and 7 bases from J, leaving 30 bases between. In germline, CDR1 is MNHNS, CDR2 SASEGT. The CDR3: CASSEKPSPSSAREGNEQFF. The CDR3 coding sequence is TGTGCCAGCAGTGAAAAACCCTCCCCTTCTAGCGCCAGAGAGGGGAATGAGCAGTTCTTC.

With regard to this clone: The identical CDR3 is also encoded by other nucleotide sequences in the sample. This rearrangement joins TRBV5-1 to TRBJ2-3; D unresolved. Germline assignment: CDR1 SGHRS and CDR2 YFSETQ. This CDR3 is built from 14 residues. Trimming removed 0 bases from V and 5 bases from J, with 10 bases in between. In DNA, the CDR3 is TGCGCCAGCAGCTTGGAGGGCGCCGGAGATACGCAGTATTTT. Its protein product is CASSLEGAGDTQYF.

The gene calls are TRBV5-6 and TRBJ1-1; no clear D. Germline loops: CDR1 SGHDT, CDR2 YYEEEE. The CDR3 totals 13 residues. V lost 4 bases to trimming and J lost 8 bases, with 15 bases between them. This chain's CDR3 is CASSHRRAAEAFF. DNA of the CDR3: TGTGCCAGCAGCCACCGCCGGGCGGCCGAAGCTTTCTTT.

The chain is built from TRBV28 and TRBJ2-1; 8 bases line up with TRBD2. Germline V lookup: CDR1 MDHEN, CDR2 SYDVKM. After removal of 1 base from V and 4 bases from J, the junction contained 9 bases not matched to a gene. The CDR3 length is 17 residues. CDR3 sequence: CASSLYSGTTIYNEQFF. The CDR3 region has the DNA TGTGCCAGCAGTTTATATAGCGGGACTACAATTTACAATGAGCAGTTCTTC.

This rearrangement joins TRBV7-9 to TRBJ2-7; a possible D gene is TRBD2 (5 bases). Germline CDR1 SEHNR, CDR2 FQNEAQ (reference sequence). This CDR3 comprises 16 residues. V was trimmed by 5 bases and J by 3 bases, leaving 20 bases between them. CDR3 nucleotide sequence: TGTGCCAGCAGCCTACCCCGGGGAGCGGAACACTACGAGCAGTACTTC. This gives the protein CASSLPRGAEHYEQYF. The variable domain in full, completed from reference TRBV7-9 and TRBJ2-7, reads DTGVSQNPRHKITKRGQNVTFRCDPISEHNRLYWYRQTLGQGPEFLTYFQNEAQLEKSRLLSDRFSAERPKGSFSTLEIQRTEQGDSAMYLCASSLPRGAEHYEQYFGPGTRLTVT.

The chain recombines TRBV5-1 with TRBJ2-1; tentatively, D is TRBD1 (5 bases). Germline-derived CDR1 and CDR2 are SGHRS and YFSETQ. V dropped 2 bases and J dropped 4 bases, with 10 bases sitting between them. The CDR3 consists of 14 residues. The CDR3 sequence is CASSFDSGYNEQFF. CDR3 coding DNA: TGCGCCAGCAGCTTTGACTCAGGGTACAATGAGCAGTTCTTC.

The rearrangement uses TRBV25-1 and TRBJ1-2, with no clear D. The CDR3 has 15 amino acids. The germline V gene encodes CDR1 MGHDK and CDR2 SYGVNS. With 6 bases removed from V and 4 bases from J, the gap between germline ends came to 18 bases. The CDR3 DNA reads as TGTGCCAGCAGCCGTCGAGGGAATGGAGCCTATGGCTACACCTTC. It encodes CASSRRGNGAYGYTF.

The rearrangement joins TRBV18 to TRBJ2-1; D gene uncertain. Germline CDR1 is KGHSH and CDR2 is LQKENI. Trimming took 3 bases from V and 7 from J, leaving 10 bases between them. The CDR3 is 13 amino acids. In DNA form, the CDR3 reads TGTGCCAGCTCACCGGGTAATAGGAATGAGCAGTTCTTC. The encoded protein is CASSPGNRNEQFF.

The rearrangement links TRBV28 to TRBJ1-1; possibly TRBD1 for D (6 bases). The CDR3 runs to 14 residues. Trimming pared 5 bases from V and 1 base from J, leaving 11 bases between. Germline V gives CDR1 MDHEN, CDR2 SYDVKM. The CDR3 protein is CASSRQGQNTEAFF. DNA for the CDR3: TGTGCCAGCAGTCGCCAGGGGCAGAACACTGAAGCTTTCTTT.

As concerns this clone: No DNA is shown, since the ends of the CDR3 on it are uncertain; the CDR3 is the one TCRdb lists. The chain couples TRBV7-9 to TRBJ1-1. The CDR3 adds up to 13 amino acids, both ends counted. From germline, CDR1 is SEHNR and CDR2 FQNEAQ (reference sequence). The CDR3 region is CASSFGPGVAAFF.

This clone was observed a single time. The chain carries TRBV9 and TRBJ2-7; the match to TRBD2 covers 9 bases. The CDR3 spans 14 residues. Germline CDR1 is SGDLS and CDR2 is YYNGEE. Trimming cost V 0 bases and J 5 bases; bases outside gene matches: 3. The CDR3 loop reads CASSVGAGGNEQYF. DNA of the CDR3: TGTGCCAGCAGCGTAGGAGCGGGAGGTAACGAGCAGTACTTC.

This chain links TRBV15 with TRBJ2-6; D perhaps matches TRBD1 (6 bases). Germline V CDR1 and CDR2: LNHNV, YYDKDF (reference sequence). V shed 4 bases and J shed 0 bases, with 16 bases lying between them. CDR3 length: 18 residues. Here the CDR3 DNA reads TGTGCCACCAGCACCCCAAGGGGACAACACTCTGGGGCCAACGTCCTGACTTTC. As protein: CATSTPRGQHSGANVLTF.

The V gene is TRBV11-2, the J gene TRBJ1-1, with 8 bases fitting TRBD1. V dropped 4 bases and J dropped 10; count of bases not matched to a gene: 11. This CDR3 contains 14 residues. CDR1 and CDR2 (germline): SGHAT, FQNNGV. CDR3 bases: TGTGCCAGCAGCTCAGCCAGAGACAGGGGTCGAGCTTTCTTT. The encoded protein is CASSSARDRGRAFF.

The chain employs TRBV25-1 and TRBJ2-7; D is unclear. CDR1 is MGHDK and CDR2 is SYGVNS in the germline V gene. V was cut by 1 base and J by 2 bases, with 9 bases left in between. This CDR3 is built from 14 residues. DNA of the CDR3: TGTGCCAGCAGTGAATTTGGTCTACCCTACGAGCAGTACTTC. Protein sequence: CASSEFGLPYEQYF.

This chain links TRBV7-9 with TRBJ1-2; D unresolved. CDR3 length: 13 residues. CDR1 is SEHNR, CDR2 FQNEAQ, per germline (reference sequence). The V end was cut by 6 bases, the J end by 4 bases, with 12 bases between. The CDR3 coding sequence is TGTGCCAGCAGGACTCAGGACCTCTATGGCTACACCTTC. Amino acid sequence: CASRTQDLYGYTF.

This clone was counted once. V gene TRBV12-5 combines with J gene TRBJ2-1; D is perhaps TRBD1 (5 bases). CDR1 and CDR2 (germline): LGHNT, FRNRAP. V shed 7 bases and J shed 7 bases, with 14 bases lying between them. The CDR3 sequence is 13 residues long. The CDR3 loop reads CASAQGPKNEQFF. CDR3 DNA: TGTGCTAGTGCCCAGGGTCCTAAAAATGAGCAGTTCTTC.

The rearrangement links TRBV7-6 to TRBJ2-5, with 12 bases fitting TRBD2. The CDR3 contains 16 residues. CDR1 and CDR2 (germline): SGHVS, FNYEAQ. V lost 4 bases and J lost 4; bases outside the gene matches: 7. In DNA, the CDR3 is TGTGCCAGCAGCTCATCTAGCGGGAGGGGGGTAGAGACCCAGTACTTC. It encodes CASSSSSGRGVETQYF.

V usage is TRBV4-3 and J usage is TRBJ2-1; TRBD2 aligns across 9 bases. This CDR3 has 16 amino acids. Germline lookup yields CDR1 LGHNA and CDR2 YSLEER. V shed 4 bases and J 7 bases; nucleotides not matched to a gene: 11. CDR3 nucleotide sequence: TGCGCCAGCAGCCGGATTAGCGGGAGTCCCCAGAATGAGCAGTTCTTC. It specifies CASSRISGSPQNEQFF.

V usage is TRBV7-9 and J usage is TRBJ2-7, with D unclear. CDR1 and CDR2 from the germline V gene are SEHNR and FQNEAQ (reference sequence). The CDR3 has 16 residues. Trimming removed 1 base from V and 3 bases from J, with 16 bases in between. CDR3 sequence reads: CASSLEGGPYFYEQYF. In nucleotides, the CDR3 is TGTGCCAGCAGCTTAGAAGGCGGACCTTATTTCTACGAGCAGTACTTC.

The chain employs TRBV29-1 and TRBJ1-1, with 8 positions matching TRBD1. V shed 7 bases, J shed 0 bases, and the junction held 7 bases outside the gene matches. Germline CDR1 reads SQVTM; CDR2 reads ANQGSEA. The CDR3 has 14 residues. The CDR3 DNA reads as TGCAGCGCAGGGGGCGGACGTGTGAACACTGAAGCTTTCTTT. It yields the protein CSAGGGRVNTEAFF.

The chain uses TRBV28 and TRBJ1-1, with a possible D match to TRBD1 (6 bases). The germline V gene encodes CDR1 MDHEN and CDR2 SYDVKM. Trimming stripped 3 bases from V and 4 bases from J, with 15 bases between. The CDR3 contains 15 residues. CDR3 protein: CASSFLKGGITEAFF. The CDR3 DNA sequence: TGTGCCAGCAGTTTCCTTAAGGGGGGCATCACTGAAGCTTTCTTT.

The chain links TRBV29-1 to TRBJ2-3, with 7 nucleotides matching TRBD2. Germline assignment: CDR1 SQVTM and CDR2 ANQGSEA. CDR3 size: 14 residues. V was pared by 2 bases and J by 5 bases, with 7 bases of the junction left unmatched. The CDR3 sequence is CSVERLAVQDTQYF. CDR3 nucleotides: TGCAGCGTTGAACGGCTAGCGGTGCAAGATACGCAGTATTTT.

The V and J genes are TRBV19 and TRBJ1-2; D call uncertain. V was pared by 3 bases and J by 2 bases, with 13 bases between. This CDR3 contains 15 residues. CDR1 is LNHDA and CDR2 is SQIVND in the germline V gene (reference sequence). The CDR3 DNA reads as TGTGCCAGTAGTATCATCCCGCAGGCAAACTATGGCTACACCTTC. This codes for CASSIIPQANYGYTF.

The chain employs TRBV10-2 and TRBJ2-1, with 8 positions matching TRBD2. This CDR3 is built from 19 residues. From germline, CDR1 is WSHSY and CDR2 SAAADI. The trim removed 7 bases at V and 5 bases at J, leaving 22 bases unmatched. The CDR3 region has the DNA TGCGCCAGCACCCCCCGGGCAGGGTGGGGACTAGGTGCCCACAATGAGCAGTTCTTC. Translated, it gives CASTPRAGWGLGAHNEQFF.

The V gene is TRBV7-2, the J gene TRBJ2-7; D gene ambiguous. The CDR3 is 13 amino acids. With 5 bases removed from V and 6 bases from J, the gap between germline ends came to 14 bases. Germline CDR1 reads SGHTA; CDR2 reads FQGNSA. The CDR3 loop reads CASSLDLPPEQYF. The CDR3 nucleotides are TGTGCCAGCAGCCTAGATTTGCCCCCCGAGCAGTACTTC.

In its sample, this clone was seen once. J is TRBJ2-4 and V is TRBV18; D perhaps matches TRBD1 (6 bases). This CDR3 is 13 amino acids long. Trimming cost V 6 bases and J 8 bases, with 14 bases left between them. The germline V gene has CDR1 KGHSH and CDR2 LQKENI. CDR3 bases: TGTGCCAGCTCCACAGGGATTCGGGACATTCAGTACTTC. Its translation is CASSTGIRDIQYF.

The V gene is TRBV29-1, the J gene TRBJ2-1; D is perhaps TRBD1 (5 bases). Trimming took 4 bases from V and 4 from J, leaving 17 bases between them. This CDR3 is built from 15 residues. Germline V lookup: CDR1 SQVTM, CDR2 ANQGSEA. CDR3 in DNA: TGCAGCGTTGGAAGAAGGGGCACAAATTACAATGAGCAGTTCTTC. Its translation: CSVGRRGTNYNEQFF.

The CDR3 sequence: CATSRVGLAGVKYNEQFF. In DNA, the CDR3 is TGTGCCACCAGCAGAGTCGGCCTAGCGGGAGTTAAGTACAATGAGCAGTTCTTC. This rearrangement joins TRBV15 to TRBJ2-1; TRBD2 matches 10 bases. The CDR3 sequence is 18 residues long. Losses at the gene ends were 1 base for V and 4 bases for J; bases not matched to a gene: 10. CDR1 is LNHNV and CDR2 is YYDKDF in the germline V gene (reference sequence).

The chain couples TRBV5-1 to TRBJ2-2; no firm D call. The germline CDR1 and CDR2 sequences are SGHRS and YFSETQ. V shed 4 bases and J shed 6 bases, with 16 bases lying between them. The CDR3 contains 15 residues. CDR3 region: CASSLSPLRAGELFF. The CDR3 DNA sequence: TGCGCCAGCAGCCTTTCCCCCCTTAGGGCCGGGGAGCTGTTTTTT.

The genes are TRBV29-1 and TRBJ2-1; tentative D call: TRBD2 (5 bases). Between the trimmed V and J ends, which lost 4 bases and 4 bases, there was a span of 11 bases. The CDR3 contains 13 residues. Germline lookup yields CDR1 SQVTM and CDR2 ANQGSEA. This CDR3 is CSVVGGLYNEQFF. The CDR3 DNA reads TGCAGCGTTGTCGGCGGGCTATACAATGAGCAGTTCTTC.

This chain uses TRBV5-1 with TRBJ2-7; D remains ambiguous. V dropped 0 bases and J dropped 2 bases, with 9 bases sitting between them. The CDR3 spans 14 residues. Germline loops: CDR1 SGHRS, CDR2 YFSETQ. The DNA for the CDR3 is TGCGCCAGCAGCTTGGATGGGGTGGCCTACGAGCAGTACTTC. Amino acids: CASSLDGVAYEQYF.